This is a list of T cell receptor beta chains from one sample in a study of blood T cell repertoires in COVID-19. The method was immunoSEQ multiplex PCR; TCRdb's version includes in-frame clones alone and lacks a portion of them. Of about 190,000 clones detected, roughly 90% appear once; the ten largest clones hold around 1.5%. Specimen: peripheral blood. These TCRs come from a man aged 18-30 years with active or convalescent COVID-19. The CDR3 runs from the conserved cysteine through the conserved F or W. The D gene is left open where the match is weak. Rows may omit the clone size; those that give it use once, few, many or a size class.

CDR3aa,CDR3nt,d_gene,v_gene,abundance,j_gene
CASSVGEEPDYGYTF,TGTGCCAGCAGCGTAGGCGAGGAGCCCGACTATGGCTACACCTTC,-,TRBV9,-,TRBJ1-2
CAISEWTGSDGYTF,TGTGCCATCAGTGAGTGGACAGGGTCGGATGGCTACACCTTC,TRBD1,TRBV10-3,-,TRBJ1-2
CATLKAGGNTGELFF,TGTGCCACTCTAAAGGCGGGAGGAAACACCGGGGAGCTGTTTTTT,TRBD2,TRBV19,-,TRBJ2-2
CASSTTGLGGGYTF,TGTGCCAGCAGCACTACCGGACTCGGTGGTGGCTACACCTTC,-,TRBV28,once,TRBJ1-2
CASREAQGDYGYTF,TGTGCCAGCAGGGAAGCACAGGGGGACTATGGCTACACCTTC,TRBD1,TRBV6-1,-,TRBJ1-2
CASSPTGGDGYGYTF,TGTGCCAGCTCACCGACAGGGGGCGACGGCTATGGCTACACCTTC,TRBD1,TRBV18,once,TRBJ1-2
CASSLTGVPEAFF,TGTGCCAGCAGCCTGACAGGGGTGCCTGAAGCTTTCTTT,TRBD1,TRBV3-1/TRBV3-2,-,TRBJ1-1
CATGPGLAVYEQYF,TGTGCCACCGGACCGGGACTAGCGGTATACGAGCAGTACTTC,TRBD2,TRBV25-1,-,TRBJ2-7
CASSLSWTGRTEKLFF,TGTGCCAGCAGTTTATCCTGGACAGGGAGGACTGAAAAACTGTTTTTT,TRBD1,TRBV27,-,TRBJ1-4
CASSPPQNTEAFF,TGTGCCAGCTCACCACCCCAGAACACTGAAGCTTTCTTT,-,TRBV18,-,TRBJ1-1
CASSTQPGQGARGYTF,TGTGCCAGTAGTACCCAACCGGGACAGGGGGCTCGGGGCTACACCTTC,TRBD1,TRBV19,once,TRBJ1-2
CASSSGQGSREKLFF,TGTGCCAGCAGCTCGGGACAGGGGAGCAGAGAAAAACTGTTTTTT,TRBD1,TRBV5-4,-,TRBJ1-4
CASSSGETGELFF,TGTGCCAGCAGTTCAGGGGAAACCGGGGAGCTGTTTTTT,-,TRBV6-5,-,TRBJ2-2
CASSHPPRTKGNEQYF,TGTGCCAGCAGTCACCCCCCCCGGACGAAGGGGAACGAGCAGTACTTC,-,TRBV27,-,TRBJ2-7
CASSEVASGNTIYF,TGTGCCAGCAGTGAAGTGGCCTCTGGAAACACCATATATTTT,-,TRBV2,-,TRBJ1-3
CAGSQGIEETQYF,TGTGCCGGCTCACAGGGTATCGAAGAGACCCAGTACTTC,-,TRBV2,-,TRBJ2-5
CASSPQAENYGYTF,TGTGCCAGCAGCCCTCAGGCAGAAAACTATGGCTACACCTTC,-,TRBV7-2,-,TRBJ1-2
CASSLDRGGYTF,TGTGCCAGCAGCTTAGACAGGGGTGGCTACACCTTC,TRBD1,TRBV7-2,-,TRBJ1-2
CASSPLVGKGNTEAFF,TGTGCCAGCAGCCCCCTTGTCGGGAAGGGGAACACTGAAGCTTTCTTT,-,TRBV3-1/TRBV3-2,once,TRBJ1-1
CASSWRTSGRAHEQFF,TGCGCCAGCAGCTGGAGAACTAGCGGGAGGGCGCATGAGCAGTTCTTC,TRBD2,TRBV5-1,-,TRBJ2-1
CASTLRTGGVGGYGYTF,TGTGCCAGTACTCTAAGGACAGGGGGCGTTGGTGGCTATGGCTACACCTTC,TRBD1,TRBV19,-,TRBJ1-2
CASSYGVRYEQYF,TGTGCCAGCAGTTACGGTGTTCGGTACGAGCAGTACTTC,-,TRBV6-5,-,TRBJ2-7
CASSSGTGAMTEAFF,TGTGCCAGTAGCTCCGGGACAGGGGCGATGACTGAAGCTTTCTTT,TRBD1,TRBV19,once,TRBJ1-1
CAITATSGRGDTQYF,TGTGCCATCACGGCGACTAGCGGGAGGGGAGATACGCAGTATTTT,TRBD2,TRBV10-3,-,TRBJ2-3
CATSRRAATSFGEQFF,TGTGCCACCAGCAGACGCGCGGCGACTAGTTTTGGTGAGCAGTTCTTC,-,TRBV15,-,TRBJ2-1
CASSFAPDTEAFF,TGTGCCAGCAGCTTCGCCCCGGACACTGAAGCTTTCTTT,-,TRBV5-6,-,TRBJ1-1